This entry is about one TCR beta chain. Its antigen is unidentified. This sample was taken from a study of cytomegalovirus exposure and HLA in healthy donors. Overall study results and limits: Reported findings show TCR beta sequences accurately forecast HLA-A and HLA-B alleles in most subjects.

The V gene's germline CDR1 is SNHLY and CDR2 FYNNEI. The V gene lost 4 bases and the J gene lost 4 bases, with 5 bases spanning the gap. The CDR3 extends over 11 amino acids. Primers for the PCR totalled 60 Vbeta and 13 Jbeta. TCRdb's copy holds only in-frame clones and misses some; the assay was immunoSEQ multiplex PCR. The sample records fewer than 80,000 clones, about four fifths being singletons. Sequencing was performed on PBMCs. The clonotype originates from a woman younger than 45 in good health and CMV-seronegative. The V and J genes are TRBV2 and TRBJ2-7; maybe TRBD2 (5 bases). CDR3 residues: CASSGEYEQYF. The CDR3 nucleotides read TGTGCCAGCAGTGGGGAGTACGAGCAGTACTTC.